This T cell receptor beta chain was profiled in a study of cytomegalovirus exposure and HLA in healthy donors. Germline V lookup: CDR1 MGHDK, CDR2 SYGVNS. This CDR3 is 15 amino acids long. With 3 bases clipped from V and 4 bases from J, the junction kept 5 bases outside the gene matches. The PCR used 60 Vbeta and 13 Jbeta primers. Sequencing was performed with immunoSEQ multiplex PCR; in TCRdb, only in-frame clones are kept and a portion is missing. Counted here are 180,000 or so clones, approximately 71% occurring once; the ten biggest clones make up about 7.7%. The sequencing sample was made of PBMCs. The chain uses TRBV25-1 and TRBJ1-2; TRBD1 agrees at 10 bases. This TCR was sampled from a woman in her thirties or forties in good health and CMV-seropositive. CDR3 in DNA: TGTGCCAGCAGTGACTCGACAGGGGGCCTCTATGGCTACACCTTC. Protein: CASSDSTGGLYGYTF.